This TCR beta chain was observed in a study of blood T cell repertoires in COVID-19 (dated by TCRdb to about 2020). The study in broad terms: Samples covering the acute and convalescent phases of COVID-19 were provided by collaborators in the United States, Italy and Spain. The prospective study material was composed of cDNA or gDNA derived from T cells, B-cell-depleted T cells, or PBMCs. The dataset comprised deeply sampled blood TCRbeta repertoires from subjects exposed to, actively infected with, or recovered from COVID-19. The repertoires were made available in a free public database intended to serve as a resource for research on the immune response to SARS-CoV-2. The samples were drawn from the first 160 participants of the ongoing ImmuneRACE study and from some 1,300 subjects provided by 6 global collaborators. A de-identified subject ID, COVID-19 status, age in years and sex were almost always included in the sample metadata. Where HLA class I and class II types were available, the types were taken from metadata supplied by the sample provider, not from assay-based typing. Overall results and qualifications from the work: The amount of clinical and demographic metadata varied by source and participant and was provided uncurated.

TCRbeta CDR3 regions were amplified from genomic DNA using the immunoSEQ Assay, a bias-controlled multiplex PCR. On the authors' methods: The number of nucleated cells in each sample was estimated from the amplification of reference gene primers within the assay. To quantify the absolute abundance of each unique TCRbeta CDR3 rearrangement, sequence reads were collapsed and filtered. For each sample, productive Simpson clonality was calculated as the square root of Simpson's diversity index across productive rearrangements. This is the immuneACCESS table as TCRdb keeps it, with only in-frame sequences that have V and J called. A part of the clones is gone; compared with another copy, unresolved V genes explain less than half, and the rest is unexplained. The V and J calls and the clone size are those of that table, but D and trimming were determined from the DNA. The sample contains approximately 500,000 clones, roughly 89% of them found a single time. Roughly 0.92% of the sample goes to the ten largest clones.

Points on this clone: Its antigen remains undetermined. The sample holds no much larger clone one base away, and base qualities are not on file.

At one collaborating source in Seattle, patients were enrolled during active infection and were followed longitudinally through the course of disease. Collaborating institutions collected whole blood in K2EDTA tubes following their own protocols. Collaborator samples were shipped for TCRbeta analysis as frozen whole blood, isolated PBMCs, or DNA extracted from either sample type. Including cysteine and phenylalanine, the CDR3 has 13 amino acids. CDR3 DNA only is kept here, 39 bases in frame from base 1. The germline V gene sets CDR1 to SNHLY and CDR2 to FYNNEI. The trim is 4 bases for V and 1 base for J, with a gap of 7 bases between the germline ends.

The sample taken for sequencing was peripheral blood. This chain is built from TRBV2 and TRBJ1-1; the D gene cannot be named for sure. The sequence was obtained from a man aged 18 to 29 with COVID-19, enrolled during active disease. The DNA reads TGTGCCAGCAGTGGAGGTACGAACACTGAAGCTTTCTTT. It is translated as CASSGGTNTEAFF.